Presented here are 5 T cell receptor delta chains from one specimen sequenced in a study of gamma-delta chains in newborns, infants, children. TCRdb redid the clone calls on the reads with CATT. Here the sample spans roughly 4,300 delta-chain clones, less than 7% being singletons. The sequencing sample was made of blood. The receptors shown here come from a child who was a newborn, infant or young child, either healthy, febrile or measles-vaccinated (not recorded which).

This clone occurred a few times. This rearrangement joins TRDV3 to TRDJ1; 10 bases line up with TRDD3. The germline V gene has CDR1 TVYSNPD and CDR2 GDNSRS (reference sequence). J was trimmed by 0 bases and V by 4 bases; bases with no gene match: 17. CDR3 size: 18 residues. CDR3 protein: CASAPPLGDRPYTDKLIF. The CDR3, as DNA: TGTGCCTCTGCCCCTCCACTGGGGGATCGCCCTTACACCGATAAACTCATCTTT.

This clone showed up just a few times. This is likely an artifact of a read error, given a far larger clone one base away. J is TRDJ3 and V is TRDV2; 7 positions match TRDD3. The CDR3 spans 16 residues. The ends lost 4 bases at V and 0 bases at J; junction bases unmatched: 2. Germline-derived CDR1 and CDR2 are GEAIGNYY and EKD. CDR3 DNA: TGTGCCTGTGAATGGGGGAGCTCCTGGGACACCCGACAGATGTTTTTC. Translated: CACEWGSSWDTRQMFF.

The chain recombines TRDV1 with TRDJ1, with 11 bases that match TRDD3. The CDR3 consists of 20 residues. Trimming cost V 3 bases and J 3 bases; bases outside gene matches: 18. In germline, CDR1 is TSWWSYY, CDR2 QGS. The CDR3 nucleotides are TGTGCTCTTGGGGATGAGGCCTCCCATGGTGGGGGATACGGGGCCGATAAACTCATCTTT. Translated, it gives CALGDEASHGGGYGADKLIF.

This clone is categorized as medium-sized. A much larger clone differs by one base, so this may be a read error. This chain links TRDV2 with TRDJ1, with 8 nucleotides matching TRDD3. CDR3 length: 14 residues. Germline-derived CDR1 and CDR2 are GEAIGNYY and EKD. After removal of 0 bases from V and 2 bases from J, the junction contained 1 base not matched to a gene. The CDR3 DNA sequence: TGTGCCTGTGACACCTGGGGGATGACCGATAAACTCATCTTT. This encodes CACDTWGMTDKLIF.

Judged by abundance, this clone is medium-sized (0.01 to 0.1%). This may arise from a read error, as a much more abundant clone is one base away. The sample carries other DNA sequences with the same CDR3. The J gene is TRDJ2, the V gene TRDV2; D is possibly TRDD3 (6 bases). This CDR3 has 14 amino acids. V lost 0 bases and J lost 3, with 7 bases in between. Germline assignment: CDR1 GEAIGNYY and CDR2 EKD. CDR3 sequence reads: CACDTWGLTAQLFF. CDR3 coding DNA: TGTGCCTGTGACACCTGGGGGCTGACAGCACAACTCTTCTTT.